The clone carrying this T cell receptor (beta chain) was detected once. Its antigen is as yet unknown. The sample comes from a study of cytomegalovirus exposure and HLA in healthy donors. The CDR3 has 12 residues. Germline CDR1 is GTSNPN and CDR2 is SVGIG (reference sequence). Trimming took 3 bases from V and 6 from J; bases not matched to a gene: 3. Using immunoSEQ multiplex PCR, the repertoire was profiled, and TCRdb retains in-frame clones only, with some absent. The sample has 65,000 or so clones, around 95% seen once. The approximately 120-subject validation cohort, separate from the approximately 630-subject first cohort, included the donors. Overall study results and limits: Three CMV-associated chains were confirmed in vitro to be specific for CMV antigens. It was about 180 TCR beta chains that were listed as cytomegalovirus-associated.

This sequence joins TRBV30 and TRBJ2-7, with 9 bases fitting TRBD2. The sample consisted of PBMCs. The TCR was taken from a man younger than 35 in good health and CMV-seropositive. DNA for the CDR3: TGTGCCTGGAGCTTAGCGGGGGTCGAGCAGTACTTC. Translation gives CAWSLAGVEQYF.